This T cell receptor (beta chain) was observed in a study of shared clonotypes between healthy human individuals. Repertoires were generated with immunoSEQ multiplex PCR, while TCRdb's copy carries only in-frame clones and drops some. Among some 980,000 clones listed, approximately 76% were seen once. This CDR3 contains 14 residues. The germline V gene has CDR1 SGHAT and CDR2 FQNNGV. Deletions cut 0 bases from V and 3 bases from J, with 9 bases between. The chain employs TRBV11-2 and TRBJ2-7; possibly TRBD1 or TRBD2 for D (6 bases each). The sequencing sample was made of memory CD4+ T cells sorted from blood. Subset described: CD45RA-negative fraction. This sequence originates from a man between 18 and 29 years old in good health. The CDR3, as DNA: TGTGCCAGCAGCTTAGACAGGGGAGGCTACGAGCAGTACTTC. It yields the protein CASSLDRGGYEQYF.